The clone carrying this T cell receptor beta chain turned up a few times. The data were obtained in a study of T-cell reconstitution after alpha-beta-depleted transplantation in children. Unique molecular identifiers were incorporated when the TCRbeta library was constructed. Via MiXCR, TCRdb re-called the PCR reads, giving one row per CDR3 protein. This table has about half a million distinct CDR3 sequences, around 13% appearing once. The length of the CDR3 is 15 residues. Trimming took off 0 bases at V and 0 bases at J, with 10 bases between the two ends. Per germline, CDR1 SGHRS and CDR2 YFSETQ. The J gene is TRBJ2-7, the V gene TRBV5-1, with a weak D call TRBD1 (6 bases). The sequence was obtained from a human donor who donated a stem cell graft to a child with combined immunodeficiency. The input for sequencing was PBMCs from the stem cell graft donor, taken from the stem cell graft. The CDR3 here is CASSLGGQDSYEQYF. CDR3 nucleotide sequence: TGCGCCAGCAGCTTGGGGGGGCAGGACTCCTACGAGCAGTACTTC. Based on the CDR3 plus reference TRBV5-1 and TRBJ2-7, the full variable domain is KAGVTQTPRYLIKTRGQQVTLSCSPISGHRSVSWYQQTPGQGLQFLFEYFSETQRNKGNFPGRFSGRQFSNSRSEMNVSTLELGDSALYLCASSLGGQDSYEQYFGPGTRLTVT.